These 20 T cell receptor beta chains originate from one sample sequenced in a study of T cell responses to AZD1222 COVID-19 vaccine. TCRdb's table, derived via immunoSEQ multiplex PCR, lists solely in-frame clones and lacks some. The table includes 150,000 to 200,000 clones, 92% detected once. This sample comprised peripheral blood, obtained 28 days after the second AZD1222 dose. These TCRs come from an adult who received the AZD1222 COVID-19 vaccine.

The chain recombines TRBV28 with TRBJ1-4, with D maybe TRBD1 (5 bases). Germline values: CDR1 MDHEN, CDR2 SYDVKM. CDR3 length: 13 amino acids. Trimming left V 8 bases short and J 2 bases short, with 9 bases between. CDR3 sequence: CASRGGTNEKLFF. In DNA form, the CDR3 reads TGTGCCAGCCGGGGGGGGACTAATGAAAAACTGTTTTTT.

The CDR3 spells CASSQAGANVLTF. The CDR3 DNA sequence: TGTGCCAGCAGCCAGGCTGGGGCCAACGTCCTGACTTTC. The chain links TRBV14 to TRBJ2-6; D ambiguous. This CDR3 is built from 13 residues. From germline, CDR1 is SGHDN and CDR2 FVKESK. V was pared by 3 bases and J by 2 bases, with 2 bases between.

CDR3 sequence reads: CASSRVTPLSEKLFF. The CDR3 coding sequence is TGTGCCAGCTCCCGGGTAACACCCCTAAGTGAAAAACTGTTTTTT. This chain joins TRBV18 and TRBJ1-4; the D is unclear. Trimming took off 6 bases at V and 7 bases at J, with 18 bases between the two ends. The CDR3 extends over 15 amino acids. CDR1 is KGHSH and CDR2 is LQKENI in the germline V gene.

In nucleotides, the CDR3 is TGTGCCAGCAGCTTAGGGGCAGCTGATAATTCACCCCTCCACTTT. Its protein is CASSLGAADNSPLHF. The chain couples TRBV7-9 to TRBJ1-6; no reliable D call. Trimming stripped 1 base from V and 5 bases from J, with 9 bases between. The germline V gene encodes CDR1 SEHNR and CDR2 FQNEAQ (reference sequence). CDR3 length equals 15 residues.

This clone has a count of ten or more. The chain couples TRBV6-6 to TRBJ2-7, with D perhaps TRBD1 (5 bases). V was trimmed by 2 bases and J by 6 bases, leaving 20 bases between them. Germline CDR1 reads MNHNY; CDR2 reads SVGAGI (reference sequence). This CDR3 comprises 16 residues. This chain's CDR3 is CASSYTLVSGWGEQYF. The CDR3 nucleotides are TGTGCCAGCAGTTACACATTAGTTTCAGGGTGGGGCGAGCAGTACTTC.

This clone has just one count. The CDR3 nucleotides read TGTGCCAGCAGCCAAGATACCGGGACAGGGCCAGAGGAGCAGTACTTC. Its translation is CASSQDTGTGPEEQYF. The chain carries TRBV4-2 and TRBJ2-7, with 9 bases matching TRBD1. This CDR3 spans 16 amino acids. V shed 0 bases and J 7 bases; nucleotides not matched to a gene: 10. Germline-derived CDR1 and CDR2 are LGHNA and YNFKEQ.

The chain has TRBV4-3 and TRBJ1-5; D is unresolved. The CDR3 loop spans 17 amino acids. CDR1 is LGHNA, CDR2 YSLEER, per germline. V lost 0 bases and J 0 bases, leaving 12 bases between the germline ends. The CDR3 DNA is TGCGCCAGCAGCCAAGATATCGGGCAGTATAGCAATCAGCCCCAGCATTTT. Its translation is CASSQDIGQYSNQPQHF.

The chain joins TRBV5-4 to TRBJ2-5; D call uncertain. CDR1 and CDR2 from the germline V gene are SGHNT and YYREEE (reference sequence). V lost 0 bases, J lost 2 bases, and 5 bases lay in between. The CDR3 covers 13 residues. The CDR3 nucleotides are TGTGCCAGCAGCTTGGACCAACAAGAGACCCAGTACTTC. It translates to CASSLDQQETQYF.

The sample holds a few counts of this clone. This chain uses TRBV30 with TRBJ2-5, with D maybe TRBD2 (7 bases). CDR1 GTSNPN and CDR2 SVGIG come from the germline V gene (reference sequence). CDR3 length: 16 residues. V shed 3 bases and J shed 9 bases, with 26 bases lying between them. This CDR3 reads CAWSVYGGGLRGAQYF. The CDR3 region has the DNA TGTGCCTGGAGCGTTTATGGGGGGGGCCTCAGAGGGGCCCAGTACTTC.

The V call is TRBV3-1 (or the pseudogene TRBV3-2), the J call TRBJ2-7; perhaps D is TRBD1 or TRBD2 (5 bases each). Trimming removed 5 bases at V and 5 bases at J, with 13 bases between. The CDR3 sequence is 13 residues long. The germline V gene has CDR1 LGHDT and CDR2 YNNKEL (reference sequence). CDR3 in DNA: TGTGCCAGCAGCTTCCTGTGGGGACACGAGCAGTACTTC. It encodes CASSFLWGHEQYF.

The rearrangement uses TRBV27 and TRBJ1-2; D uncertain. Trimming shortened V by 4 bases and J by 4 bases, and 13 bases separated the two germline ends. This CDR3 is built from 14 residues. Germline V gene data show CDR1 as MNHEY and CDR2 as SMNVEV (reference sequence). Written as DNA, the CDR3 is TGTGCCAGCAGTTCACGGGAATCCCCCTATGGCTACACCTTC. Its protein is CASSSRESPYGYTF.

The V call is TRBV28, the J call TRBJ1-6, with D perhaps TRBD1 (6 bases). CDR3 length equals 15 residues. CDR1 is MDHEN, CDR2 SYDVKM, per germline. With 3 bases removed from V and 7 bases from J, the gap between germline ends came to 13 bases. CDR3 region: CASSLRGADNSPLHF. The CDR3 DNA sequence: TGTGCCAGCAGTTTGCGGGGGGCGGACAATTCACCCCTCCACTTT.

The CDR3 nucleotides are TGTGCCAGCAGCCAGAGGGGGGGCCCCTACGAGCAGTACTTC. Protein: CASSQRGGPYEQYF. The gene calls are TRBV3-1 (or the pseudogene TRBV3-2) and TRBJ2-7, with D possibly TRBD2 on 7 matching bases. V was shortened by 3 bases and J by 2 bases, with 11 bases between the two germline ends. CDR1 and CDR2 from the germline V gene are LGHDT and YNNKEL (reference sequence). This CDR3 spans 14 amino acids.

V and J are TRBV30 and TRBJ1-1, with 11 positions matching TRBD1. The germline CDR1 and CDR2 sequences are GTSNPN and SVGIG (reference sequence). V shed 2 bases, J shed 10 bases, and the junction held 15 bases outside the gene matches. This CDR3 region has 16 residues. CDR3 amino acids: CAWSPSPGTGGGGAFF. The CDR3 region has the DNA TGTGCCTGGAGTCCTTCCCCCGGGACAGGGGGGGGAGGAGCTTTCTTT.

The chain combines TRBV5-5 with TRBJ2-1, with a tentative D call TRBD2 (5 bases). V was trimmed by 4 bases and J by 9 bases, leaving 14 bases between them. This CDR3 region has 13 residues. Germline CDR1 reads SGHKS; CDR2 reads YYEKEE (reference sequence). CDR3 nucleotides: TGTGCCAGCAGCCAATACGGCGGAGGTGAGCAGTTCTTC. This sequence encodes CASSQYGGGEQFF.

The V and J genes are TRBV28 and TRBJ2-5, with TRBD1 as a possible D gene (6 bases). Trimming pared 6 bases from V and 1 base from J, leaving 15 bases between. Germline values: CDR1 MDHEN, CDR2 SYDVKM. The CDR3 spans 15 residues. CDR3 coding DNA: TGTGCCAGCAGCAACGACACAGGGACCCAAGAGACCCAGTACTTC. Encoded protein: CASSNDTGTQETQYF. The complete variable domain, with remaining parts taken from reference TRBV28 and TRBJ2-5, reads DVKVTQSSRYLVKRTGEKVFLECVQDMDHENMFWYRQDPGLGLRLIYFSYDVKMKEKGDIPEGYSVSREKKERFSLILESASTNQTSMYLCASSNDTGTQETQYFGPGTRLLVL.

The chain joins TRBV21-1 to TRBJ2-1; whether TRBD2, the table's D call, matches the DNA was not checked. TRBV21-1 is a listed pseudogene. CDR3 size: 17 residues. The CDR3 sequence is CASSILLSGVSYNEQFF. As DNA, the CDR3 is TGTGCCAGCAGCATCCTTTTGAGCGGGGTCTCCTACAATGAGCAGTTCTTC.

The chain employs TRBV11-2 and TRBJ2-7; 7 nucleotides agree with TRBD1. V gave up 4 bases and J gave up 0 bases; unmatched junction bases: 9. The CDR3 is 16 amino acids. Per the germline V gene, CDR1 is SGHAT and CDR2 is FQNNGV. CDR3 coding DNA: TGTGCCAGCAGCTCATCCCAGGGGGTTTACTCCTACGAGCAGTACTTC. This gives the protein CASSSSQGVYSYEQYF.

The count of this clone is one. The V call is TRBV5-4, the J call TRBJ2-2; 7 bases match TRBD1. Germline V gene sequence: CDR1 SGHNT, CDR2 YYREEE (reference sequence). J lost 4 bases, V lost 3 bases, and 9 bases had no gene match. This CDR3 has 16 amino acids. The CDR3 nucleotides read TGTGCCAGCAGCTCGGGACAGCTCTTTAGCACCGGGGAGCTGTTTTTT. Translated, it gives CASSSGQLFSTGELFF.

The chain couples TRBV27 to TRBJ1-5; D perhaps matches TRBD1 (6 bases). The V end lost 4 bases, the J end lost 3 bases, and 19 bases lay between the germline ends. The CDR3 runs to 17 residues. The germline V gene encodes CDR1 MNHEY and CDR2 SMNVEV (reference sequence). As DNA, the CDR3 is TGTGCCAGCAGTTCTCTCCCTTGGACAGAATCCAATCAGCCCCAGCATTTT. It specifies CASSSLPWTESNQPQHF.